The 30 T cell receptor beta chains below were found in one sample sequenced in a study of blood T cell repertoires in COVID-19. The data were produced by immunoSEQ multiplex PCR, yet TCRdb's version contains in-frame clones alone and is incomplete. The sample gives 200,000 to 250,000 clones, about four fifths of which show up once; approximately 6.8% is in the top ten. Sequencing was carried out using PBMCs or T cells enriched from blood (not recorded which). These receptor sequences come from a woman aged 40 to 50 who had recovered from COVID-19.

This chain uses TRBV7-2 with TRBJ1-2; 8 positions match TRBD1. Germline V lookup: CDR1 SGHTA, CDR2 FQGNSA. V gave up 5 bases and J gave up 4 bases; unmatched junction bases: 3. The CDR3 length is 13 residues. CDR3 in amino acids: CASSGDRSYGYTF. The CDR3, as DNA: TGTGCCAGCAGCGGGGACAGGAGCTATGGCTACACCTTC.

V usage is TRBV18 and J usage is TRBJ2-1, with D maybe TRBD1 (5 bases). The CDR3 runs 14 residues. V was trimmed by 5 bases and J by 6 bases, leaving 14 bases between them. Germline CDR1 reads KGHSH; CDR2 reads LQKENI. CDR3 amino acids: CASSLTRGGNEQFF. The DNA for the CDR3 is TGTGCCAGCTCATTAACAAGGGGTGGCAATGAGCAGTTCTTC.

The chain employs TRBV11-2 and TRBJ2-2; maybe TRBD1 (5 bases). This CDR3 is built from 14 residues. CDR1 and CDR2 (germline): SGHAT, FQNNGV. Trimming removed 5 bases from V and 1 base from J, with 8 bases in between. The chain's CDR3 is CASSRTGNTGELFF. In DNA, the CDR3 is TGTGCCAGCAGCAGAACAGGGAACACCGGGGAGCTGTTTTTT.

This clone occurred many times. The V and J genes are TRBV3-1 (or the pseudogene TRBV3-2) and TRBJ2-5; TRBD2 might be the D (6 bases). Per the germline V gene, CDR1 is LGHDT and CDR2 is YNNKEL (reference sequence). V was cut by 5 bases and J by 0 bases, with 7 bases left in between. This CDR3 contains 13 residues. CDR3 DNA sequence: TGTGCCAGCAGCAGGGACTACCAAGAGACCCAGTACTTC. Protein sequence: CASSRDYQETQYF.

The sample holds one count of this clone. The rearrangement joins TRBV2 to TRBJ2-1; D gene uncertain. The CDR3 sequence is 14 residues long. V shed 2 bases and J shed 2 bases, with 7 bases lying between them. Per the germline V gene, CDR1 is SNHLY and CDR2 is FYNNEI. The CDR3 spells CASSEITAYNEQFF. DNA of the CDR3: TGTGCCAGCAGTGAAATCACAGCCTACAATGAGCAGTTCTTC.

The CDR3 DNA is TGTGCCAGCAGCTTGCGGGACACCGGTAACAATGAGCAGTTCTTC. Protein: CASSLRDTGNNEQFF. The rearrangement joins TRBV5-8 to TRBJ2-1; D perhaps matches TRBD1 (6 bases). This CDR3 is 15 amino acids long. From germline, CDR1 is SGHTS and CDR2 YDEGEE. V was clipped by 1 base and J by 5 bases, with 13 bases between them.

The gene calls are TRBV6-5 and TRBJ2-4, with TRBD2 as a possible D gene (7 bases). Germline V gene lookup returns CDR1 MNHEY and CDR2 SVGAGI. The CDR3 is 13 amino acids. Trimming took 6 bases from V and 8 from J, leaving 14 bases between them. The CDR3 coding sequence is TGTGCCAGCAGGACGGGGGCGGGAGACATTCAGTACTTC. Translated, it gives CASRTGAGDIQYF.

The CDR3 spells CATSRDLVLAGGETQYF. CDR3 DNA sequence: TGTGCCACCAGCAGAGATCTCGTTCTAGCGGGAGGAGAGACCCAGTACTTC. The chain has TRBV15 and TRBJ2-5; 11 positions agree with TRBD2. The V segment lost 0 bases and the J segment 4 bases; nucleotides outside the gene matches: 7. Per germline, CDR1 LNHNV and CDR2 YYDKDF (reference sequence). The length of the CDR3 is 17 residues. The full variable domain, rest sourced from reference TRBV15 and TRBJ2-5, is DAMVIQNPRYQVTQFGKPVTLSCSQTLNHNVMYWYQQKSSQAPKLLFHYYDKDFNNEADTPDNFQSRRPNTSFCFLDIRSPGLGDTAMYLCATSRDLVLAGGETQYFGPGTRLLVL.

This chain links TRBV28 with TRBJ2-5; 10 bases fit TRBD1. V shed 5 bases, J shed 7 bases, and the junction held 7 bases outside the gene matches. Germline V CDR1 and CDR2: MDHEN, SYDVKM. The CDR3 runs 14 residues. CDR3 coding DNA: TGTGCCAGCAGTACTAGGACAGGGGGGTCGACCCAGTACTTC. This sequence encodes CASSTRTGGSTQYF.

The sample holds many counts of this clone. The CDR3 sequence is CASSASPGTGELFF. The CDR3 DNA reads TGTGCCAGCAGTGCCTCCCCAGGGACCGGGGAGCTGTTTTTT. This chain joins TRBV6-4 and TRBJ2-2, with D perhaps TRBD1 (5 bases). V lost 4 bases and J lost 5, with 11 bases in between. CDR3 size: 14 residues. Germline V gene sequence: CDR1 MRHNA, CDR2 SNTAGT.

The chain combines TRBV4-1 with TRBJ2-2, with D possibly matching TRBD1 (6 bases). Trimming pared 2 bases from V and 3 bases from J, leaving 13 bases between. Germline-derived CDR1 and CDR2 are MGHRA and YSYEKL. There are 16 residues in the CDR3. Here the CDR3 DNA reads TGCGCCAGCAGCCAAACCAGGGGACCTTACACCGGGGAGCTGTTTTTT. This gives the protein CASSQTRGPYTGELFF.

The CDR3 nucleotides read TGCGCCAGCAGCTTCTTATCGGGTGAGCAGTTCTTC. Translating it yields CASSFLSGEQFF. This rearrangement joins TRBV5-1 to TRBJ2-1; the D is unclear. V lost 2 bases to trimming and J lost 9 bases, with 9 bases between them. The CDR3 consists of 12 residues. CDR1 is SGHRS and CDR2 is YFSETQ in the germline V gene.

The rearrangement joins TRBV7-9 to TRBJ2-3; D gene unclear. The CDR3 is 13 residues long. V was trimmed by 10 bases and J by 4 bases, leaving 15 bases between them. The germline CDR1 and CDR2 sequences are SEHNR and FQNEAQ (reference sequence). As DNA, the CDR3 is TGTGCCACCTTAGGCCGGGTCGCAGATACGCAGTATTTT. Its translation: CATLGRVADTQYF.

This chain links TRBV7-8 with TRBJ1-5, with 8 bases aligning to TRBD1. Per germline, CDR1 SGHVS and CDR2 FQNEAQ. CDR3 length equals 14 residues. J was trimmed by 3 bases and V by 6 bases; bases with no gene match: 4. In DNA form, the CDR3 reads TGTGCCAGCAGTAGACAGGGGAACAATCAGCCCCAGCATTTT. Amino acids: CASSRQGNNQPQHF. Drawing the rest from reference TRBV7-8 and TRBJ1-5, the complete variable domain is GAGVSQSPRYKVAKRGQDVALRCDPISGHVSLFWYQQALGQGPEFLTYFQNEAQLDKSGLPSDRFFAERPEGSVSTLKIQRTQQEDSAVYLCASSRQGNNQPQHFGDGTRLSIL.

In DNA, the CDR3 is TGTGCCAGTAGTCGCGCCGGGACTGAGAGCTCCTACGAGCAGTACGTC. Translated, it gives CASSRAGTESSYEQYV. V gene TRBV19 combines with J gene TRBJ2-7; TRBD2 might be the D (6 bases). V was clipped by 5 bases and J by 0 bases, with 17 bases between them. Per germline, CDR1 LNHDA and CDR2 SQIVND (reference sequence). The CDR3 runs 16 residues.

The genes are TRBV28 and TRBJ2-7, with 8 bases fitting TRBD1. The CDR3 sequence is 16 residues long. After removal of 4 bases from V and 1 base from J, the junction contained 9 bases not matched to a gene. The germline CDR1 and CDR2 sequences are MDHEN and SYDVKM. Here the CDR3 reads CASSSGGTGSSYEQYF. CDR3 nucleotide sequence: TGTGCCAGCAGTTCAGGGGGGACAGGTTCTTCCTACGAGCAGTACTTC.

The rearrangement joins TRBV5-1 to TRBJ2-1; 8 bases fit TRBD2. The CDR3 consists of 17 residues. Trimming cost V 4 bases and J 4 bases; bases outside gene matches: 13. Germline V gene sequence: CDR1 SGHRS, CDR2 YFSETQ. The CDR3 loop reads CASSPVTGGPVYNEQFF. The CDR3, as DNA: TGCGCCAGCAGCCCCGTAACGGGAGGGCCGGTATACAATGAGCAGTTCTTC.

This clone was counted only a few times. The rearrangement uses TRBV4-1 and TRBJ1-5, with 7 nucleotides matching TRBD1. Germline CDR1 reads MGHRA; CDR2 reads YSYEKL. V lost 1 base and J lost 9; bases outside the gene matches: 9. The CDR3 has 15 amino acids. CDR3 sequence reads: CASSQAWDSGGPQHF. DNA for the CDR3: TGCGCCAGCAGCCAAGCCTGGGACTCAGGGGGGCCCCAGCATTTT.

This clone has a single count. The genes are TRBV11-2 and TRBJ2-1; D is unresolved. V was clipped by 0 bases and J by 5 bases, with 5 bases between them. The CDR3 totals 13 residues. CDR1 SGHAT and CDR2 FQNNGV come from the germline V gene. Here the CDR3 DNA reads TGTGCCAGCAGCTTAGACAGGCACAATGAGCAGTTCTTC. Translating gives CASSLDRHNEQFF.

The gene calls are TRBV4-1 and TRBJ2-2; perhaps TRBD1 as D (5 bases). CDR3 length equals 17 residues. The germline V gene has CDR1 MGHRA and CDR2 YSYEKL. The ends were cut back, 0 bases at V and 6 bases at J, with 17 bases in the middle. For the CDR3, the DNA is TGCGCCAGCAGCCAAGAGGCGGTCGGCAGGGCGGCCGGGGAGCTGTTTTTT. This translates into CASSQEAVGRAAGELFF.

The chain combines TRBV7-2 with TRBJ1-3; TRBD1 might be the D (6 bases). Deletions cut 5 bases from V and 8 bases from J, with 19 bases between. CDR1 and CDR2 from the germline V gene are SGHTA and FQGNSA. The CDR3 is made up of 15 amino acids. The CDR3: CASSTTGRPGDTIYF. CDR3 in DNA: TGTGCCAGCAGCACAACGGGCCGCCCAGGGGACACCATATATTTT.

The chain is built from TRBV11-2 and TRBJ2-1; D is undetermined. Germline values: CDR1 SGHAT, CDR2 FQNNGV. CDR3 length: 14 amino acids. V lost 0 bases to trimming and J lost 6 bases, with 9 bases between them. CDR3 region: CASSLDPGSNEQFF. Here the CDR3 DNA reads TGTGCCAGCAGCTTAGATCCAGGAAGCAATGAGCAGTTCTTC.

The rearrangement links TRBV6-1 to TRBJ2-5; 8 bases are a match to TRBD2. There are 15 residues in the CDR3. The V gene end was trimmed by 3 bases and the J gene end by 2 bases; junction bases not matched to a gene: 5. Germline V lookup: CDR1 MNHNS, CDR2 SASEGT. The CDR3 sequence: CASSEPGLGQETQYF. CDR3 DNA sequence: TGTGCCAGCAGTGAGCCGGGACTAGGGCAAGAGACCCAGTACTTC.

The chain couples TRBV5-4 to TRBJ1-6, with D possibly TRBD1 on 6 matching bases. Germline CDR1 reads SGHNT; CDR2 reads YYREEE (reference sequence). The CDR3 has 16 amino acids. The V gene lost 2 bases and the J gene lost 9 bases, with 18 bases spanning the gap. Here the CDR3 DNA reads TGTGCCAGCAGCTTTTCGGGGGGCGCGAATAGTTCACCCCTCCACTTT. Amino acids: CASSFSGGANSSPLHF.

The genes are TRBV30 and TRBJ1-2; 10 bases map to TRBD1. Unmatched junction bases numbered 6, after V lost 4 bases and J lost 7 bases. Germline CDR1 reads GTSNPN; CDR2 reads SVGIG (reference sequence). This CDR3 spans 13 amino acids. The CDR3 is CAWNDRGRRGYTF. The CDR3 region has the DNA TGTGCCTGGAATGACAGGGGGCGGCGTGGCTACACCTTC.

The CDR3 protein is CASSPQGLSNQPQHF. DNA of the CDR3: TGTGCCAGTAGTCCCCAGGGGCTTAGCAATCAGCCCCAGCATTTT. The J gene is TRBJ1-5, the V gene TRBV19, with D possibly being TRBD1 (6 bases). Germline CDR1 reads LNHDA; CDR2 reads SQIVND (reference sequence). The V and J ends lost 5 bases and 0 bases respectively, with 11 bases between them. The CDR3 spans 15 residues.

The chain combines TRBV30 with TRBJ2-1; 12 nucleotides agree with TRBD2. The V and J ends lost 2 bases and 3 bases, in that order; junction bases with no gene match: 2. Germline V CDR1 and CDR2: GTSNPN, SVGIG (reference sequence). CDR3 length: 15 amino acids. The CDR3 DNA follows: TGTGCCTGGAGTAAACTAGCGGGAGGCTACAATGAGCAGTTCTTC. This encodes CAWSKLAGGYNEQFF.

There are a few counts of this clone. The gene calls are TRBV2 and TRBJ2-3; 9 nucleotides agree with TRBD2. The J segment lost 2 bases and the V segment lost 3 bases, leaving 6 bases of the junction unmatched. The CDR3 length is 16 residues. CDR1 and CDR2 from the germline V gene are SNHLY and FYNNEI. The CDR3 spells CASSDGLAGYTDTQYF. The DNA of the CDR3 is TGTGCCAGCAGTGACGGTCTAGCGGGATACACAGATACGCAGTATTTT.

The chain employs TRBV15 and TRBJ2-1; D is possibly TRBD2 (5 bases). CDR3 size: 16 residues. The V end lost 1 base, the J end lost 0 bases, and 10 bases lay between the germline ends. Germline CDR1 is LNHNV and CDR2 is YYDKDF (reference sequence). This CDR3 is CATSRGTTSSYNEQFF. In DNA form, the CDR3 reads TGTGCCACCAGCAGAGGTACTACTAGCTCCTACAATGAGCAGTTCTTC. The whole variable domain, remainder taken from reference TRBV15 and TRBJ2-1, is DAMVIQNPRYQVTQFGKPVTLSCSQTLNHNVMYWYQQKSSQAPKLLFHYYDKDFNNEADTPDNFQSRRPNTSFCFLDIRSPGLGDTAMYLCATSRGTTSSYNEQFFGPGTRLTVL.

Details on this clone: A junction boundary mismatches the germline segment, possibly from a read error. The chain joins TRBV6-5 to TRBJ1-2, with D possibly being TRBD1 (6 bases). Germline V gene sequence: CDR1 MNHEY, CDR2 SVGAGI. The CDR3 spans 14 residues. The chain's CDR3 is CASSYYTYRESLSF. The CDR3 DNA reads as TGTGCCAGCAGTTACTACACATACAGGGAATCGCTGTCGTTC.